This T cell receptor (beta chain) is drawn from a study of follicular helper T cells after annual influenza vaccination. Study-level findings and limits: Most later recoveries of Day 7 ICOS+CD38+ clones were ICOS-CD38- cTfh.

Regarding time point: 2014-2015 season, pre-vaccination. Per time point, roughly 40-100 mL of blood was sampled. With regard to this clone: The antigen remains unidentified.

Profiled with immunoSEQ multiplex PCR; TCRdb holds only in-frame clones, not every one. This table holds some 15,000 clones, just under 85% found once. The germline gives CDR1 SGHNT, CDR2 YYREEE (reference sequence). V dropped 3 bases and J dropped 0 bases, with 13 bases sitting between them. The CDR3 sequence is 16 residues long. The genes are TRBV5-4 and TRBJ2-4; possible D gene TRBD1, 6 bases. The source of this sequence is an adult who received the influenza vaccine. Source: CXCR5- memory CD4+ T cells sorted from blood, taken on the day of influenza vaccination. The CDR3 here is CASSSTGFKAKNIQYF. In DNA, the CDR3 is TGTGCCAGCAGCTCCACAGGGTTTAAAGCCAAAAACATTCAGTACTTC.